This TCR beta chain was found in a study of cytomegalovirus exposure and HLA in healthy donors. The PCR ran on 60 Vbeta and 13 Jbeta primers. Using immunoSEQ multiplex PCR, the repertoire was profiled, and TCRdb retains in-frame clones only, with some absent. The table includes 120,000 or so clones, more than 60% detected once. In regard to this clone: The antigen is unknown.

When sampled, the donors appeared nominally healthy, though they likely had unrecorded immune exposures. CDR1 and CDR2 (germline): SGHRS, YFSETQ. This CDR3 is 13 amino acids long. Trimming stripped 0 bases from V and 2 bases from J, with 5 bases between. Study-wide findings and caveats: Prior analysis indicated that the majority of TCR beta V segments exhibited productivity approximately 87% or approximately 30% of the time. Most of the CMV-associated TCR beta chains (in a later analysis) appeared to be HLA-restricted. Further analysis, carried out later, found HLA-associated TCR beta chains more clonally expanded than equally common other chains.

This clonotype originated in a man aged 25 to 40 in good health and CMV-seronegative. This rearrangement joins TRBV5-1 to TRBJ1-2; D gene ambiguous. Sequenced material: PBMCs. This CDR3 reads CASSLAQNYGYTF. The CDR3 DNA is TGCGCCAGCAGCTTGGCACAGAACTATGGCTACACCTTC.